This T cell receptor beta chain was captured in a study of human T cells and chemical hapten exposure. The study's findings and limits: Sensitization with DPC brought no change to TCRs above 1 in 1000 in frequency.

One entry per CDR3 protein results from TCRdb running MiXCR on the RACE reads. The sample records about 64,000 distinct CDR3 sequences, approximately 11% being singletons. As to time point: pre-sensitization, week 0. Treatment denoted: therapeutic diphenylcyclopropenone sensitization with weekly scalp DPC. Many counts were recorded for this clonotype. Its antigen is still unknown. The CDR3 consists of 12 residues. Germline V gives CDR1 LGHDT, CDR2 YNNKEL (reference sequence). V lost 4 bases and J lost 5, with 8 bases in between. The material was whole blood, obtained in connection with sensitization to the hapten diphenylcyclopropenone (DPC). The clonotype comes from a woman between 40 and 50 years old with alopecia areata. Some clones in this sample may be carry-over from other donors' samples. The V call is TRBV3-1, the J call TRBJ1-1, with D maybe TRBD1 (5 bases). The CDR3 sequence: CASSLWGTEAFF. The CDR3 bases are TGTGCCAGCAGCCTCTGGGGGACTGAAGCTTTCTTT.